A single sample gave rise to the 27 T cell receptor beta chains below, sequenced in a study of OX40 agonist ivuxolimab in advanced cancers. TCRdb's table, derived via immunoSEQ multiplex PCR, lists solely in-frame clones and lacks some. The sample holds 55,000 to 70,000 clones, more than 85% seen once. Sequencing was performed on CD4+ or CD8+ T cells sorted from blood, taken in a trial of the OX40 agonist ivuxolimab. Receptors were obtained from an adult with an advanced solid tumor such as melanoma, head and neck, liver or kidney cancer.

The chain employs TRBV2 and TRBJ2-5, with D possibly matching TRBD1 (7 bases). V lost 6 bases and J 5 bases, leaving 19 bases between the germline ends. Germline loops: CDR1 SNHLY, CDR2 FYNNEI. The CDR3 has 15 residues. The CDR3 DNA reads as TGTGCCAGCAGAGGTCAGGGGGGAAAGTGGGAGACCCAGTACTTC. This sequence encodes CASRGQGGKWETQYF.

In this sample, this clone turned up once. V is TRBV12-2 and J is TRBJ1-2. TRBV12-2 counts as a pseudogene. The CDR3 extends over 17 amino acids. CDR3 bases: TGTGCAAGTCGCTTAGGTACCGGCCGGAGGTCTGACTATGGCTACACCTTC. This sequence encodes CASRLGTGRRSDYGYTF.

The V and J genes are TRBV7-9 and TRBJ1-5; D perhaps matches TRBD1 (6 bases). CDR3 length: 15 residues. Germline values: CDR1 SEHNR, CDR2 FQNEAQ (reference sequence). V was trimmed by 0 bases and J by 2 bases, leaving 8 bases between them. The CDR3 nucleotides are TGTGCCAGCAGCTTAGCTGGGGGCGGCAATCAGCCCCAGCATTTT. Amino acid sequence: CASSLAGGGNQPQHF.

This clone appeared a single time. The chain uses TRBV9 and TRBJ2-5, with 8 bases fitting TRBD2. From germline, CDR1 is SGDLS and CDR2 YYNGEE. This CDR3 contains 15 residues. V shed 3 bases and J 5 bases; nucleotides not matched to a gene: 9. The CDR3 DNA follows: TGTGCCAGCAGCGCCATCGGGGGGGCCTCGGAGACCCAGTACTTC. Translating gives CASSAIGGASETQYF.

V usage is TRBV19 and J usage is TRBJ1-2, with TRBD1 identical over 8 bases. CDR1 and CDR2 (germline): LNHDA, SQIVND (reference sequence). The CDR3 has 15 amino acids. Losses at the gene ends were 1 base for V and 3 bases for J; bases not matched to a gene: 4. The DNA for the CDR3 is TGTGCCAGTAGTATAGTGAACAGGGGGTACTATGGCTACACCTTC. This gives the protein CASSIVNRGYYGYTF.

CDR3 bases: TGTGCCAGCAGAAGGACAGTAATAGGTCACTATGGCTACACCTTC. Translation gives CASRRTVIGHYGYTF. V gene TRBV27 combines with J gene TRBJ1-2; a weak D match, TRBD1 (6 bases). Germline V CDR1 and CDR2: MNHEY, SMNVEV (reference sequence). Trimming pared 6 bases from V and 3 bases from J, leaving 17 bases between. The CDR3 runs to 15 residues.

The chain carries TRBV7-8 and TRBJ2-2; TRBD1 agrees at 7 bases. Looked up from germline, CDR1 is SGHVS and CDR2 is FQNEAQ. The V and J ends lost 5 bases and 7 bases, in that order; junction bases with no gene match: 7. The CDR3 covers 14 residues. DNA for the CDR3: TGTGCCAGCAGCATGGGACAGACGGACGGGGAGCTGTTTTTT. This codes for CASSMGQTDGELFF.

This clone turned up a few times. The CDR3 nucleotides are TGTGCCAGCAGTGGAACAGGGGGCTCAGGCACTGAAGCTTTCTTT. Amino acids: CASSGTGGSGTEAFF. The rearrangement uses TRBV2 and TRBJ1-1; 9 bases agree with TRBD1. Trimming cost V 4 bases and J 4 bases; bases outside gene matches: 7. This CDR3 has 15 residues. Germline CDR1 SNHLY, CDR2 FYNNEI.

The J gene is TRBJ1-2, the V gene TRBV18; 9 bases align to TRBD1. The junction had 13 bases not matched to a gene; V was cut back by 3 bases and J by 2 bases. Per the germline V gene, CDR1 is KGHSH and CDR2 is LQKENI. The CDR3 contains 18 residues. The CDR3 loop is CASSPRSVEQGANYGYTF. The CDR3 nucleotides are TGTGCCAGCTCACCTCGGTCGGTCGAACAGGGGGCCAACTATGGCTACACCTTC.

V gene TRBV11-1 combines with J gene TRBJ2-2; D possibly corresponds to TRBD2 (7 bases). The CDR3 loop spans 17 amino acids. The germline V and J ends were trimmed by 4 bases and 4 bases, with 19 bases remaining between them. Per germline, CDR1 SGHAT and CDR2 FQDESV (reference sequence). In DNA, the CDR3 is TGTGCCAGCAGCTCACATTGGTGGGGGGGGGCCACCGGGGAGCTGTTTTTT. It translates to CASSSHWWGGATGELFF.

This clone has more than one count but fewer than ten. The chain employs TRBV18 and TRBJ2-4; tentative D call: TRBD2 (6 bases). This CDR3 has 16 residues. Per germline, CDR1 KGHSH and CDR2 LQKENI. V was clipped by 4 bases and J by 2 bases, with 15 bases between them. The CDR3 sequence is CASSLRGGVTKNIQYF. CDR3 nucleotide sequence: TGTGCCAGCTCACTCCGCGGAGGGGTGACCAAAAACATTCAGTACTTC.

V usage is TRBV19 and J usage is TRBJ1-2; 7 nucleotides line up with TRBD1. V was clipped by 6 bases and J by 2 bases; unmatched bases: 6. The CDR3 covers 14 residues. Germline lookup yields CDR1 LNHDA and CDR2 SQIVND (reference sequence). CDR3: CASRQTGINYGYTF. In nucleotides, the CDR3 is TGTGCCAGTAGGCAGACAGGGATCAACTATGGCTACACCTTC.

The chain has TRBV18 and TRBJ1-4; D possibly corresponds to TRBD1 (6 bases). Trimming cost V 3 bases and J 4 bases, with 12 bases left between them. The V gene's germline CDR1 is KGHSH and CDR2 LQKENI. This CDR3 spans 15 amino acids. Written as DNA, the CDR3 is TGTGCCAGCTCACCCGGGAACAGGGTTAATGAAAAACTGTTTTTT. This encodes CASSPGNRVNEKLFF. Full variable domain (remainder filled in from reference TRBV18 and TRBJ1-4): NAGVMQNPRHLVRRRGQEARLRCSPMKGHSHVYWYRQLPEEGLKFMVYLQKENIIDESGMPKERFSAEFPKEGPSILRIQQVVRGDSAAYFCASSPGNRVNEKLFFGSGTQLSVL.

The gene calls are TRBV2 and TRBJ1-1; possibly TRBD1 for D (5 bases). Germline loops: CDR1 SNHLY, CDR2 FYNNEI. This CDR3 is built from 15 residues. The ends were cut back, 7 bases at V and 0 bases at J, with 15 bases in the middle. The CDR3 region is CASNGDGVLNTEAFF. CDR3 nucleotide sequence: TGTGCCAGCAATGGGGACGGGGTATTGAACACTGAAGCTTTCTTT.

This chain connects TRBV10-2 to TRBJ2-7, with TRBD1 identical over 8 bases. Unmatched junction bases numbered 7, after V lost 2 bases and J lost 4 bases. The CDR3 sequence is 15 residues long. Germline CDR1 reads WSHSY; CDR2 reads SAAADI. CDR3 nucleotide sequence: TGCGCCAGCAGTGAGCAGGGGGCGACTTTATACGAGCAGTACTTC. Encoded protein: CASSEQGATLYEQYF.

The V call is TRBV20-1, the J call TRBJ1-1, with a weak D call TRBD1 (6 bases). Germline CDR1 reads DFQATT; CDR2 reads SNEGSKA (reference sequence). Deletions cut 5 bases from V and 6 bases from J, with 10 bases between. CDR3 length: 11 residues. CDR3 in amino acids: CSAGGQPEAFF. The CDR3 DNA sequence: TGCAGTGCTGGAGGACAGCCTGAAGCTTTCTTT.

J is TRBJ2-2 and V is TRBV7-7; 11 bases are shared with TRBD1. Losses at the gene ends were 3 bases for V and 4 bases for J; bases not matched to a gene: 4. The CDR3 has 16 residues. Looked up from germline, CDR1 is SSHAT and CDR2 is FNYEAQ (reference sequence). CDR3 protein: CASSFSGTGGTGELFF. The CDR3 DNA is TGTGCCAGCAGCTTCTCCGGGACAGGGGGCACCGGGGAGCTGTTTTTT.

The chain joins TRBV27 to TRBJ1-1, with D unresolved. The germline CDR1 and CDR2 sequences are MNHEY and SMNVEV (reference sequence). The CDR3 contains 13 residues. Deletions cut 6 bases from V and 0 bases from J, with 8 bases between. The CDR3 nucleotides are TGTGCCAGCAGGAAGGCAGTGAACACTGAAGCTTTCTTT. Translation: CASRKAVNTEAFF.

The CDR3: CASSRRQGNTEAFF. The CDR3 DNA sequence: TGTGCCAGCAGCCGCCGACAGGGGAACACTGAAGCTTTCTTT. The J gene is TRBJ1-1, the V gene TRBV4-2, with 7 nucleotides matching TRBD1. Looked up from germline, CDR1 is LGHNA and CDR2 is YNFKEQ. The CDR3 totals 14 residues. Germline trimming cut 4 bases from V and 1 base from J; bases unmatched to any gene: 3.

The chain recombines TRBV7-2 with TRBJ2-3, with TRBD2 as a possible D gene (6 bases). Germline CDR1 SGHTA, CDR2 FQGNSA. The CDR3 runs 14 residues. V was clipped by 4 bases and J by 5 bases, with 13 bases between them. The CDR3 protein is CASSSSASQDTQYF. The CDR3 DNA reads TGTGCCAGCAGCTCTAGCGCGTCCCAAGATACGCAGTATTTT.

This chain joins TRBV30 and TRBJ2-7; TRBD1 aligns across 8 bases. V lost 0 bases, J lost 6 bases, and 4 bases stayed unmatched. This CDR3 region has 13 residues. The germline CDR1 and CDR2 sequences are GTSNPN and SVGIG (reference sequence). The CDR3 is CAWSVLTGAEQYF. The CDR3 nucleotides are TGTGCCTGGAGTGTACTGACAGGGGCCGAGCAGTACTTC. The full variable domain, rest sourced from reference TRBV30 and TRBJ2-7, is SQTIHQWPATLVQPVGSPLSLECTVEGTSNPNLYWYRQAAGRGLQLLFYSVGIGQISSEVPQNLSASRPQDRQFILSSKKLLLSDSGFYLCAWSVLTGAEQYFGPGTRLTVT.

Sample share makes this clone medium-sized. The rearrangement joins TRBV6-5 to TRBJ2-1, with 7 bases fitting TRBD1. This CDR3 is built from 13 residues. Germline-derived CDR1 and CDR2 are MNHEY and SVGAGI. Trimming removed 6 bases from V and 9 bases from J; junction bases left unmatched: 8. CDR3 DNA: TGTGCCAGCAGCTCCAAGACAGGGACTGAGCAGTTCTTC. Translated: CASSSKTGTEQFF.

This rearrangement joins TRBV5-6 to TRBJ1-2, with no clear D. Germline CDR1 reads SGHDT; CDR2 reads YYEEEE. V lost 4 bases and J lost 4, with 14 bases in between. The CDR3 loop spans 14 amino acids. The CDR3 is CASSPWTVRYGYTF. The CDR3 region has the DNA TGTGCCAGCAGCCCTTGGACGGTCCGCTATGGCTACACCTTC.

This clone has a single count. The chain is built from TRBV9 and TRBJ1-1; D is possibly TRBD1 (6 bases). Trimming shortened V by 1 base and J by 6 bases, and 13 bases separated the two germline ends. This CDR3 is built from 14 residues. Germline-derived CDR1 and CDR2 are SGDLS and YYNGEE. The CDR3 loop reads CASSVTAGASEAFF. DNA of the CDR3: TGTGCCAGCAGCGTAACGGCAGGGGCGTCTGAAGCTTTCTTT.

In the case of this clone: At the DNA level, this CDR3 is encoded by other sequences in the same sample as well. This chain links TRBV6-4 with TRBJ1-1, with 9 bases lining up with TRBD1. Unmatched junction bases numbered 0, after V lost 0 bases and J lost 1 base. Germline CDR1 is MRHNA and CDR2 is SNTAGT. The CDR3 consists of 15 residues. This CDR3 reads CASSDSTGGNTEAFF. The CDR3 DNA is TGTGCCAGCAGTGACTCGACAGGGGGGAACACTGAAGCTTTCTTT.

Worth noting for this clone: The germline gene is not matched at one end of the junction; a read error may be the cause. The chain combines TRBV18 with TRBJ2-5; TRBD2 agrees at 7 bases. The length of the CDR3 is 14 residues. Germline CDR1 and CDR2: KGHSH and LQKENI. CDR3 region: CASSPGTNQGTQYF. The CDR3 DNA follows: TGTGCCAGCTCACCTGGGACTAACCAAGGGACCCAGTACTTC.

The rearrangement joins TRBV7-8 to TRBJ1-5; D remains ambiguous. Germline assignment: CDR1 SGHVS and CDR2 FQNEAQ. With 2 bases removed from V and 0 bases from J, the gap between germline ends came to 17 bases. This CDR3 is 18 amino acids long. The CDR3: CASSLKGLERYSNQPQHF. The CDR3 bases are TGTGCCAGCAGCTTAAAAGGGCTCGAAAGGTATAGCAATCAGCCCCAGCATTTT.